What follows are 30 T cell receptor beta chains derived from one specimen sequenced in a study of identical twins. TCRdb passed the 5' RACE reads through MiXCR, listing each CDR3 protein once. The sample records around 200,000 distinct CDR3 sequences, roughly a tenth being singletons. The specimen sequenced was memory (CD45RO+) T cells sorted from blood. The receptors stem from a woman under 30 in good health.

The chain uses TRBV20-1 and TRBJ2-7; D is possibly TRBD1 (6 bases). V was clipped by 0 bases and J by 3 bases, with 18 bases between them. CDR1 and CDR2 from the germline V gene are DFQATT and SNEGSKA (reference sequence). The CDR3 consists of 16 residues. CDR3 sequence reads: CSARDVRQVGLYEQYF. In DNA, the CDR3 is TGCAGTGCTAGAGACGTCCGACAGGTTGGACTCTACGAGCAGTACTTC.

This clonotype was counted between two and nine times. This chain links TRBV6-4 with TRBJ1-2, with 7 nucleotides matching TRBD1. There are 16 residues in the CDR3. The germline V gene has CDR1 MRHNA and CDR2 SNTAGT. With 5 bases clipped from V and 7 bases from J, the junction kept 16 bases outside the gene matches. The chain's CDR3 is CASSQAGGETLAGYTF. The DNA for the CDR3 is TGTGCCAGCAGTCAGGCAGGGGGAGAAACCTTGGCTGGCTACACCTTC.

In this sample, this clonotype turned up a few times. J is TRBJ2-7 and V is TRBV11-3; 10 bases match TRBD2. The V gene end was trimmed by 0 bases and the J gene end by 2 bases; junction bases not matched to a gene: 1. CDR3 length: 15 amino acids. Germline V CDR1 and CDR2: SGHNT, YENEEA. In nucleotides, the CDR3 is TGTGCCAGCAGCTTAGAGAGCGGGGGGGCCTACGAGCAGTACTTC. Its translation: CASSLESGGAYEQYF.

This clonotype has more than one count but fewer than ten. The rearrangement links TRBV20-1 to TRBJ2-1; D is perhaps TRBD1 (6 bases). This CDR3 contains 13 residues. V was cut by 7 bases and J by 0 bases, with 10 bases left in between. Germline values: CDR1 DFQATT, CDR2 SNEGSKA (reference sequence). The CDR3 loop reads CSVGASSYNEQFF. The CDR3 nucleotides read TGCAGTGTGGGGGCCAGCTCCTACAATGAGCAGTTCTTC.

The sample holds a few counts of this clonotype. This sequence joins TRBV12-3 or TRBV12-4 and TRBJ1-2; D uncertain. The CDR3 sequence is 12 residues long. The V end was cut by 3 bases, the J end by 8 bases, with 10 bases between. CDR3 region: CASSLSLQGYTF. CDR3 sequence (DNA): TGTGCCAGCAGTTTGAGCCTCCAGGGCTACACCTTC.

In this sample, this clonotype turned up many times. The chain employs TRBV12-3 or TRBV12-4 and TRBJ2-3, with unresolved D. This CDR3 comprises 12 residues. V was cut by 3 bases and J by 6 bases, with 7 bases left in between. In DNA, the CDR3 is TGTGCCAGCAGTTTTACGTGGGATACGCAGTATTTT. The encoded protein is CASSFTWDTQYF.

This clonotype was recorded a few times. J is TRBJ2-1 and V is TRBV6-2 or TRBV6-3, with D perhaps given as TRBD1 or TRBD2 (7 bases each). The CDR3 sequence is 17 residues long. Trimming pared 7 bases from V and 9 bases from J, leaving 28 bases between. The germline V gene has CDR1 MNHEY and CDR2 SVGEGT. CDR3 loop: CASKGPAGQRDFGEQFF. In DNA, the CDR3 is TGTGCCAGCAAAGGTCCGGCGGGACAGCGGGATTTCGGTGAGCAGTTCTTC.

This chain joins TRBV20-1 and TRBJ2-2; D gene ambiguous. Between the trimmed V and J ends, which lost 3 bases and 7 bases, there was a span of 18 bases. The CDR3 has 15 residues. The germline gives CDR1 DFQATT, CDR2 SNEGSKA (reference sequence). The CDR3 spells CSASSVRAPDGELFF. The CDR3, as DNA: TGCAGTGCTAGTTCTGTTCGGGCCCCCGACGGGGAGCTGTTTTTT.

This clonotype was seen a few times. This rearrangement joins TRBV5-1 to TRBJ1-2, with D possibly matching TRBD1 (6 bases). Germline assignment: CDR1 SGHRS and CDR2 YFSETQ. Trimming stripped 4 bases from V and 4 bases from J, with 26 bases between. The CDR3 totals 18 residues. The CDR3 DNA sequence: TGCGCCAGCAGCCCCGACGTGGGGGCCCCAAGCTATGGCTATGGCTACACCTTC. Its translation: CASSPDVGAPSYGYGYTF.

The gene calls are TRBV4-3 and TRBJ2-5, with 9 bases matching TRBD1. CDR3 size: 15 residues. Germline CDR1 is LGHNA and CDR2 is YSLEER. The J segment lost 2 bases and the V segment lost 0 bases, leaving 1 base of the junction unmatched. The CDR3 bases are TGCGCCAGCAGCCAAGAAGACAGGGGGCAAGAGACCCAGTACTTC. Protein: CASSQEDRGQETQYF.

This clonotype was detected only a few times. The chain is built from TRBV6-2 or TRBV6-3 and TRBJ1-1; D may be TRBD1 (5 bases). The CDR3 spans 12 residues. The V and J ends lost 6 bases and 3 bases respectively, with 8 bases between them. Germline V gene sequence: CDR1 MNHEY, CDR2 SVGEGT. The CDR3: CASRGPYTEAFF. CDR3 DNA: TGTGCCAGCAGGGGACCCTACACTGAAGCTTTCTTT.

This clonotype showed up many times. The chain carries TRBV29-1 and TRBJ2-1; TRBD1 agrees at 7 bases. Germline loops: CDR1 SQVTM, CDR2 ANQGSEA. J lost 3 bases, V lost 4 bases, and 9 bases had no gene match. CDR3 length: 15 residues. The CDR3 loop reads CSVGSRDRGYNEQFF. CDR3 nucleotide sequence: TGCAGCGTTGGAAGTAGGGACAGAGGCTACAATGAGCAGTTCTTC.

The chain combines TRBV24-1 with TRBJ2-3; 7 positions agree with TRBD1. CDR1 and CDR2 (germline): KGHDR, SFDVKD. V lost 4 bases to trimming and J lost 2 bases; unmatched junction nucleotides: 8. This CDR3 contains 16 residues. The CDR3 coding sequence is TGTGCCACCAGTGACGGAAACAGGGGATTCACAGATACGCAGTATTTT. Translation: CATSDGNRGFTDTQYF.

This clonotype was recorded a few times. This chain connects TRBV28 to TRBJ1-5; D is possibly TRBD1 (6 bases). This CDR3 has 12 amino acids. V dropped 9 bases and J dropped 3 bases, with 9 bases sitting between them. Germline V lookup: CDR1 MDHEN, CDR2 SYDVKM. In nucleotides, the CDR3 is TGTGCCAGTCGGACAGTCAATCAGCCCCAGCATTTT. As protein: CASRTVNQPQHF.

The sample holds many counts of this clonotype. V gene TRBV5-5 combines with J gene TRBJ2-7, with 9 nucleotides matching TRBD1. This CDR3 is built from 15 residues. The germline V gene encodes CDR1 SGHKS and CDR2 YYEKEE (reference sequence). V lost 4 bases, J lost 7 bases, and 12 bases stayed unmatched. The CDR3 nucleotides read TGTGCCAGCAGCCCACGCGGGACAGGGCGGGGAGAGCAGTACTTC. It translates to CASSPRGTGRGEQYF.

This clonotype was counted a few times. This chain links TRBV20-1 with TRBJ2-1; 8 bases line up with TRBD2. CDR1 is DFQATT, CDR2 SNEGSKA, per germline (reference sequence). There are 15 residues in the CDR3. The V and J ends lost 7 bases and 0 bases, in that order; junction bases with no gene match: 8. CDR3 sequence (DNA): TGCAGTGGGAGGACTAGCCGGATCTCCTACAATGAGCAGTTCTTC. As protein: CSGRTSRISYNEQFF.

CDR3 DNA: TGTGCCAGCAGTTTTAAGGGAACCGGGGAGCTGTTTTTT. Translating gives CASSFKGTGELFF. The chain is built from TRBV27 and TRBJ2-2; D remains ambiguous. V lost 3 bases to trimming and J lost 5 bases, with 7 bases between them. CDR1 MNHEY and CDR2 SMNVEV come from the germline V gene (reference sequence). The CDR3 has 13 residues.

The table lists this clonotype with a few counts. The chain employs TRBV20-1 and TRBJ1-3, with 7 bases lining up with TRBD1. CDR3 length equals 15 residues. The germline CDR1 and CDR2 sequences are DFQATT and SNEGSKA (reference sequence). V was clipped by 6 bases and J by 4 bases; unmatched bases: 12. In DNA, the CDR3 is TGCAGTGCGAGGGACAGCGAGGCCTCCGGAAACACCATATATTTT. Its translation: CSARDSEASGNTIYF.

The rearrangement joins TRBV5-1 to TRBJ2-7, with D tentatively TRBD2 (6 bases). V was shortened by 1 base and J by 6 bases, with 8 bases between the two germline ends. CDR1 SGHRS and CDR2 YFSETQ come from the germline V gene. The CDR3 is 12 amino acids. The CDR3 sequence: CASSLTSFEQYF. The CDR3 DNA reads TGCGCCAGCAGCTTGACTAGCTTCGAGCAGTACTTC.

This clonotype has at least ten counts. J is TRBJ2-1 and V is TRBV12-3 or TRBV12-4; D possibly corresponds to TRBD2 (6 bases). CDR3 length equals 13 residues. Trimming took off 6 bases at V and 10 bases at J, with 16 bases between the two ends. The CDR3 region has the DNA TGTGCCAGCAGCAACGCCCCCCTAGCGGAGCAGTTCTTC. It encodes CASSNAPLAEQFF.

This clonotype has more than one count but fewer than ten. The chain combines TRBV6-2 or TRBV6-3 with TRBJ2-1, with TRBD1 matching 10 bases. V lost 5 bases to trimming and J lost 9 bases; unmatched junction nucleotides: 10. Germline values: CDR1 MNHEY, CDR2 SVGEGT. The CDR3 sequence is 15 residues long. CDR3 protein: CASSMRDRGGSEQFF. The DNA of the CDR3 is TGTGCCAGCAGTATGCGGGACAGGGGTGGCTCTGAGCAGTTCTTC.

In this sample, this clonotype turned up many times. The chain employs TRBV5-1 and TRBJ1-6; TRBD1 might be the D (5 bases). Germline V lookup: CDR1 SGHRS, CDR2 YFSETQ. V was clipped by 4 bases and J by 10 bases, with 15 bases between them. This CDR3 has 14 amino acids. The DNA of the CDR3 is TGCGCCAGCAGCGAATACGACAGTACGTCACCCCTCCACTTT. Translating gives CASSEYDSTSPLHF.

In this sample, this clonotype turned up a few times. The chain links TRBV3-1 to TRBJ2-2; D may be TRBD1 or TRBD2 (5 bases each). Trimming cost V 7 bases and J 8 bases, with 20 bases left between them. Germline V gives CDR1 LGHDT, CDR2 YNNKEL (reference sequence). The CDR3 spans 15 residues. CDR3 coding DNA: TGTGCCAGCACCACTTCTTTAAACGGGGCTGGGGAGCTGTTTTTT. It translates to CASTTSLNGAGELFF.

At least ten counts were recorded for this clonotype. The gene calls are TRBV10-2 and TRBJ2-1, with 10 bases that match TRBD2. The trim removed 6 bases at V and 3 bases at J, leaving 2 bases unmatched. Germline V gene lookup returns CDR1 WSHSY and CDR2 SAAADI. This CDR3 is 14 amino acids long. The CDR3 loop is CASSGTSDYNEQFF. CDR3 bases: TGCGCCAGCAGCGGGACTAGCGACTACAATGAGCAGTTCTTC.

The rearrangement joins TRBV7-2 to TRBJ1-2; D unresolved. The germline V gene has CDR1 SGHTA and CDR2 FQGNSA. V was pared by 1 base and J by 0 bases, with 9 bases between. The CDR3 length is 15 residues. CDR3 loop: CASSLVPRANYGYTF. CDR3 DNA sequence: TGTGCCAGCAGCTTAGTGCCGAGAGCTAACTATGGCTACACCTTC.

This clonotype was observed many times. The junction shows a germline mismatch at one end, possibly a read error. The gene calls are TRBV18 and TRBJ2-5, with D unresolved. Germline V CDR1 and CDR2: KGHSH, LQKENI. The CDR3 covers 14 residues. CDR3 residues: CASSRPTDQETQYF. As DNA, the CDR3 is TGTGCCAGCTCGAGACCGACGGACCAGGAGACCCAGTACTTC.

The chain has TRBV25-1 and TRBJ2-3, with a weak D call TRBD2 (5 bases). Germline lookup yields CDR1 MGHDK and CDR2 SYGVNS. CDR3 length: 13 residues. Trimming took 1 base from V and 4 from J, leaving 6 bases between them. Written as DNA, the CDR3 is TGTGCCAGCAGTGAATCGAGGGCAGATACGCAGTATTTT. As protein: CASSESRADTQYF. The full variable domain, in which reference TRBV25-1 and TRBJ2-3 provide the parts outside the CDR3, is EADIYQTPRYLVIGTGKKITLECSQTMGHDKMYWYQQDPGMELHLIHYSYGVNSTEKGDLSSESTVSRIRTEHFPLTLESARPSHTSQYLCASSESRADTQYFGPGTRLTVL.

This clonotype appeared a few times. This chain joins TRBV12-3 or TRBV12-4 and TRBJ2-7; TRBD1 matches 8 bases. Losses at the gene ends were 1 base for V and 1 base for J; bases not matched to a gene: 24. The CDR3 length is 22 residues. The CDR3 DNA reads TGTGCCAGCAGTTTAGGTTCTTCGCTAAGGCCCCATGCCGGACAGGGATCCTACGAGCAGTACTTC. This codes for CASSLGSSLRPHAGQGSYEQYF.

This clonotype has only a few counts. This rearrangement joins TRBV15 to TRBJ2-1; weak D call: TRBD2 (6 bases). The CDR3 has 11 amino acids. The V and J ends lost 3 bases and 15 bases respectively, with 12 bases between them. Per the germline V gene, CDR1 is LNHNV and CDR2 is YYDKDF (reference sequence). The CDR3 loop is CATSRTEGPFF. The CDR3 region has the DNA TGTGCCACCAGCAGGACGGAGGGACCGTTCTTC.

This clonotype came up many times. This chain connects TRBV5-6 to TRBJ2-2; a possible D gene is TRBD2 (5 bases). The CDR3 extends over 14 amino acids. The germline V gene has CDR1 SGHDT and CDR2 YYEEEE. V was cut by 1 base and J by 6 bases, with 10 bases left in between. CDR3 amino acids: CASSLLASSGELFF. As DNA, the CDR3 is TGTGCCAGCAGCTTGTTGGCTAGCTCCGGGGAGCTGTTTTTT.